Below are 10 T cell receptor beta chains sequenced from a single sample in a study of OX40 agonist ivuxolimab in advanced cancers. Sequencing was performed with immunoSEQ multiplex PCR; in TCRdb, only in-frame clones are kept and a portion is missing. The repertoire consists of about 24,000 clones, with approximately 80% occurring once and the leading ten covering less than 20%. The sequencing here drew on CD4+ or CD8+ T cells sorted from blood, taken in a trial of the OX40 agonist ivuxolimab. The receptor source for this set is an adult with an advanced solid tumor such as melanoma, head and neck, liver or kidney cancer.

This sequence joins TRBV7-6 and TRBJ2-1; 7 bases match TRBD2. The CDR3 loop spans 15 amino acids. V lost 4 bases to trimming and J lost 2 bases; unmatched junction nucleotides: 5. The V gene's germline CDR1 is SGHVS and CDR2 FNYEAQ. The CDR3 reads CASSSQRDAYNEQFF. DNA of the CDR3: TGTGCCAGCAGCTCTCAGCGGGACGCCTACAATGAGCAGTTCTTC.

The gene calls are TRBV5-1 and TRBJ2-2; 14 bases are a match to TRBD2. The CDR3 consists of 19 residues. V trimming: 3 bases; J trimming: 0 bases; junction bases outside the gene matches: 7. Germline assignment: CDR1 SGHRS and CDR2 YFSETQ. The CDR3 DNA follows: TGCGCCAGCAGCTCCAGGACTAGCGGGGGGTTCGCGAACACCGGGGAGCTGTTTTTT. It encodes CASSSRTSGGFANTGELFF.

On this clone: This CDR3 is also generated by other DNA sequences in the sample. V gene TRBV7-2 combines with J gene TRBJ2-7, with TRBD1 matching over 7 bases. The CDR3 loop spans 14 amino acids. The germline V gene encodes CDR1 SGHTA and CDR2 FQGNSA. Trimming cost V 0 bases and J 4 bases; bases outside gene matches: 3. The CDR3: CASSLATGPYEQYF. Written as DNA, the CDR3 is TGTGCCAGCAGCTTAGCGACAGGGCCTTACGAGCAGTACTTC. Full variable domain (outside the CDR3, taken from reference TRBV7-2 and TRBJ2-7): GAGVSQSPSNKVTEKGKDVELRCDPISGHTALYWYRQSLGQGLEFLIYFQGNSAPDKSGLPSDRFSAERTGGSVSTLTIQRTQQEDSAVYLCASSLATGPYEQYFGPGTRLTVT.

The V gene is TRBV5-1, the J gene TRBJ2-5; 8 bases line up with TRBD2. Germline values: CDR1 SGHRS, CDR2 YFSETQ. Losses at the gene ends were 5 bases for V and 4 bases for J; bases not matched to a gene: 10. The length of the CDR3 is 15 residues. CDR3 protein: CASSRPGRALETQYF. The CDR3 nucleotides are TGCGCCAGCAGTCGTCCCGGGAGGGCCCTAGAGACCCAGTACTTC.

V gene TRBV9 combines with J gene TRBJ2-1; D remains ambiguous. Germline-derived CDR1 and CDR2 are SGDLS and YYNGEE. V lost 0 bases, J lost 3 bases, and 4 bases lay in between. The CDR3 runs 13 residues. This chain's CDR3 is CASSVEVYNEQFF. The CDR3 region has the DNA TGTGCCAGCAGCGTAGAGGTCTACAATGAGCAGTTCTTC.

This chain uses TRBV7-2 with TRBJ2-1, with a possible D match to TRBD1 (7 bases). V lost 0 bases, J lost 4 bases, and 16 bases lay in between. This CDR3 is 17 amino acids long. Germline V gene lookup returns CDR1 SGHTA and CDR2 FQGNSA. CDR3 DNA sequence: TGTGCCAGCAGCTTAGCTGGAGGGGCAGGGGGATACAATGAGCAGTTCTTC. Translated: CASSLAGGAGGYNEQFF.

This clone was counted between two and nine times. This chain connects TRBV15 to TRBJ1-2; D not resolved. Trimming removed 0 bases at V and 7 bases at J, with 12 bases between. The CDR3 consists of 14 residues. Germline-derived CDR1 and CDR2 are LNHNV and YYDKDF (reference sequence). CDR3 sequence (DNA): TGTGCCACCAGCAGAGATGTGCGGGGTGGTGGCTACACCTTC. This encodes CATSRDVRGGGYTF.

The chain links TRBV10-1 to TRBJ1-5; no clear D gene. This CDR3 is 12 amino acids long. Germline CDR1 WNHNN, CDR2 SYGVQD (reference sequence). V was shortened by 0 bases and J by 9 bases, with 6 bases between the two germline ends. CDR3 DNA sequence: TGCGCCAGCAGTGAGTCGGGCGGGCCCCAGCATTTT. It yields the protein CASSESGGPQHF.

The V and J genes are TRBV28 and TRBJ2-7; perhaps TRBD2 as D (5 bases). Trimming removed 5 bases from V and 2 bases from J, with 10 bases in between. Germline values: CDR1 MDHEN, CDR2 SYDVKM. The length of the CDR3 is 13 residues. The CDR3 spells CASSPPRAYEQYF. Written as DNA, the CDR3 is TGTGCCAGCAGTCCCCCGCGGGCCTACGAGCAGTACTTC.

The chain has TRBV5-1 and TRBJ1-1; D unclear. Germline loops: CDR1 SGHRS, CDR2 YFSETQ. The V and J ends lost 5 bases and 4 bases respectively, with 12 bases between them. The CDR3 has 13 residues. CDR3 nucleotides: TGCGCCAGCAGATGGACTATGGGCACTGAAGCTTTCTTT. This gives the protein CASRWTMGTEAFF. The full variable domain, its missing parts supplied by reference TRBV5-1 and TRBJ1-1, is KAGVTQTPRYLIKTRGQQVTLSCSPISGHRSVSWYQQTPGQGLQFLFEYFSETQRNKGNFPGRFSGRQFSNSRSEMNVSTLELGDSALYLCASRWTMGTEAFFGQGTRLTVV.